The 8 T cell receptor beta chains below all came from one sample that was sequenced in a study of Tregs in tolerant kidney transplant recipients. Generated by immunoSEQ multiplex PCR, the TCRdb table keeps only in-frame clones and is missing some. This sample carries around 120,000 clones, about 91% of them seen once, and the ten largest clones take roughly 0.63%. The material sequenced was CD4+ T cells from blood. The receptors derive from a human donor in good health.

CDR3 sequence reads: CASSPTYGGSPLHF. The CDR3, as DNA: TGCGCCAGCAGCCCTACGTACGGGGGTTCACCCCTCCACTTT. This chain links TRBV5-1 with TRBJ1-6, with D perhaps matching TRBD1 (5 bases). In germline, CDR1 is SGHRS, CDR2 YFSETQ. This CDR3 is built from 14 residues. V lost 4 bases and J 9 bases, leaving 14 bases between the germline ends. The variable domain in full, with the rest retrieved from reference TRBV5-1 and TRBJ1-6, is KAGVTQTPRYLIKTRGQQVTLSCSPISGHRSVSWYQQTPGQGLQFLFEYFSETQRNKGNFPGRFSGRQFSNSRSEMNVSTLELGDSALYLCASSPTYGGSPLHFGNGTRLTVT.

The rearrangement joins TRBV5-1 to TRBJ1-5; perhaps TRBD1 as D (5 bases). The CDR3 is made up of 14 amino acids. Trimming removed 1 base from V and 5 bases from J, with 10 bases in between. Germline CDR1 SGHRS, CDR2 YFSETQ. DNA of the CDR3: TGCGCCAGCAGCTTGCAGGGCGGTGATCAGCCCCAGCATTTT. This translates into CASSLQGGDQPQHF.

This clone appeared a single time. The chain couples TRBV6-5 to TRBJ1-2, with 8 positions matching TRBD1. The CDR3 spans 15 residues. Looked up from germline, CDR1 is MNHEY and CDR2 is SVGAGI. After removal of 2 bases from V and 4 bases from J, the junction contained 6 bases not matched to a gene. CDR3 sequence (DNA): TGTGCCAGCAGTTACACATACAGGGGGACCTATGGCTACACCTTC. It codes for CASSYTYRGTYGYTF.

The CDR3: CASSVRVIQTPNQPQHF. The CDR3 DNA reads TGTGCCAGCAGTGTGCGGGTGATCCAGACGCCCAATCAGCCCCAGCATTTT. J is TRBJ1-5 and V is TRBV2; D ambiguous. Germline-derived CDR1 and CDR2 are SNHLY and FYNNEI. This CDR3 is built from 17 residues. Trimming left V 4 bases short and J 3 bases short, with 19 bases between.

This chain joins TRBV7-5 and TRBJ1-1; the DNA was not compared with TRBD1, the D call given in the table. TRBV7-5 is assigned pseudogene status. The CDR3 is 15 amino acids. This CDR3 reads CARSPRTGMNTEAFF. In DNA, the CDR3 is TGTGCCAGAAGCCCCAGGACAGGAATGAACACTGAAGCTTTCTTT.

The chain links TRBV10-3 to TRBJ1-3; 9 bases are shared with TRBD1. CDR3 length: 16 amino acids. Unmatched junction bases numbered 13, after V lost 10 bases and J lost 3 bases. The V gene's germline CDR1 is ENHRY and CDR2 SYGVKD. The CDR3 bases are TGTGCCACTTCAGGGAAGCTGGACAGGGGTGGAAACACCATATATTTT. Translated, it gives CATSGKLDRGGNTIYF.

This clone was observed a single time. J is TRBJ2-3 and V is TRBV7-6; D gene unclear. CDR1 and CDR2 (germline): SGHVS, FNYEAQ. The CDR3 is 13 amino acids. The V end lost 5 bases, the J end lost 2 bases, and 8 bases lay between the germline ends. CDR3 sequence (DNA): TGTGCCAGCAGCCAACCTCCCACAGATACGCAGTATTTT. It specifies CASSQPPTDTQYF.

This clone was observed once. The chain joins TRBV6-4 to TRBJ2-6, with 9 bases aligning to TRBD1. In germline, CDR1 is MRHNA, CDR2 SNTAGT. The CDR3 totals 18 residues. V lost 0 bases to trimming and J lost 2 bases; unmatched junction nucleotides: 5. This chain's CDR3 is CASSDSNRGRPGANVLTF. CDR3 DNA: TGTGCCAGCAGTGACTCGAACAGGGGGCGCCCTGGGGCCAACGTCCTGACTTTC.